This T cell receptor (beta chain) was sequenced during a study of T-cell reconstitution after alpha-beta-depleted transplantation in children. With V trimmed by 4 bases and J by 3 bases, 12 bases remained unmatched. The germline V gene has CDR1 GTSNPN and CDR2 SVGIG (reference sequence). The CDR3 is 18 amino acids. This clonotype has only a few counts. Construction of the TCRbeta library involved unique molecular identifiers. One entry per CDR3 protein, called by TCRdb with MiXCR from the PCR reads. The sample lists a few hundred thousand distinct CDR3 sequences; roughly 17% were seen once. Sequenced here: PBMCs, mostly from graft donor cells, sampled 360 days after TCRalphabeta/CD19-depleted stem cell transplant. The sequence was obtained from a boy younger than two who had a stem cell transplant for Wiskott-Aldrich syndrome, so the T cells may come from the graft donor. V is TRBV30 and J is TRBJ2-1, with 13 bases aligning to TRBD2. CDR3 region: CAWISTTRTSGSYNEQFF. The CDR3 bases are TGTGCCTGGATTTCGACAACTAGGACTAGCGGGAGCTACAATGAGCAGTTCTTC.